This TCR beta chain was captured in a study of CD8+ T cells in alopecia areata. Regarding treatment: oral pan-JAK inhibitor, 5-10 mg twice daily. Sorted out of PBMCs were CD4+ T cells and CD8+ T cells. Isolated RNA was reverse transcribed into cDNA used as the sequencing template. The method was immunoSEQ multiplex PCR; TCRdb's version includes in-frame clones alone and lacks a portion of them. This table has about 190,000 clones, more than 50% appearing once. Sequences were derived from CD4+ T cells sorted from blood, sampled at week 24, from a patient treated with tofacitinib. The sequence was collected from a human donor with alopecia areata.

CDR3 DNA sequence: TGCGCCAGCAGCTTGAACGGGGGGACGGACATGACCCAGTACTTC. Translation: CASSLNGGTDMTQYF. The J gene is TRBJ2-5, the V gene TRBV5-1; TRBD2 aligns across 7 bases. Germline loops: CDR1 SGHRS, CDR2 YFSETQ. There are 15 residues in the CDR3. Trimming took 1 base from V and 7 from J; bases not matched to a gene: 10.